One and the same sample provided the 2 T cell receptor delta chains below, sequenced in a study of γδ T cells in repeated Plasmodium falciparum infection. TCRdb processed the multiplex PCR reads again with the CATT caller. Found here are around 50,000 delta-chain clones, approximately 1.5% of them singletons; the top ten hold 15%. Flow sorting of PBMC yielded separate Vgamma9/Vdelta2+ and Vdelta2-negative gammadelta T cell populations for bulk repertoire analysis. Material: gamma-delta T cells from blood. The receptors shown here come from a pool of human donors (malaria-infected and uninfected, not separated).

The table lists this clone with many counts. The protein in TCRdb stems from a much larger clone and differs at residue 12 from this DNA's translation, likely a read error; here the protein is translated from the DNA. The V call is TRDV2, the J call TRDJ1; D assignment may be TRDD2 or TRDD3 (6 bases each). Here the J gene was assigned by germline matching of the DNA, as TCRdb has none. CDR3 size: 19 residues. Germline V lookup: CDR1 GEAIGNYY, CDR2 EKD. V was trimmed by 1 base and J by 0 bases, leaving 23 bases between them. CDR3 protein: CACDTGSYTGLPYTDKLIF. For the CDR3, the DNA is TGTGCCTGTGACACGGGATCCTACACTGGGCTACCTTACACCGATAAACTCATCTTT.

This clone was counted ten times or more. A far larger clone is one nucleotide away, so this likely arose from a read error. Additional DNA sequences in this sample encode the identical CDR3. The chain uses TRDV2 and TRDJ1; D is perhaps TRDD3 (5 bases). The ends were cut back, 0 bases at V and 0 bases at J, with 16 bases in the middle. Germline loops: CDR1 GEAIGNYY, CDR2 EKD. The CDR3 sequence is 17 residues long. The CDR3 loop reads CACDTLLGDPYTDKLIF. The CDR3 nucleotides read TGTGCCTGTGACACCTTACTTGGGGACCCATACACCGATAAACTCATCTTT.